This TCR beta chain was found in a study of T cells in Graves' hyperthyroidism and ophthalmopathy. Study results and limitations: The majority of expanded thyroid clonotypes above 0.001 also appeared in blood. Ophthalmopathy was told apart from stable hyperthyroidism by a 13 V-J model.

Researchers took RNA transcripts and amplified the TCR beta CDR3 regions from them. The TCR CDR3 first-round RT-PCR relied on the HTBI primer set. TCRdb reprocessed the multiplex PCR reads via MiXCR and lists one record per CDR3 protein. The repertoire holds approximately 590,000 distinct CDR3 sequences, with more than 45% as singletons. The hyperthyroidism was newly diagnosed and had lasted under 2 months; the patients were aged 18 to 65. Any patient presenting with uncontrolled infection, other autoimmune disease, pregnancy or lactation was left out. This clonotype showed up many times. Antigen specificity is unknown. The V gene's germline CDR1 is SGHTA and CDR2 FQGNSA. The V gene end was trimmed by 6 bases and the J gene end by 10 bases; junction bases not matched to a gene: 8. The CDR3 totals 13 residues.

The chain is built from TRBV7-2 and TRBJ1-2, with TRBD1 matching 10 bases. The specimen was peripheral blood or thyroid tissue (not recorded which). This clonotype originated in a woman younger than 35 with Graves' hyperthyroidism. CDR3 region: CASRDRDRGIYTF. CDR3 DNA: TGTGCCAGCAGGGACCGGGACAGGGGAATCTACACCTTC.